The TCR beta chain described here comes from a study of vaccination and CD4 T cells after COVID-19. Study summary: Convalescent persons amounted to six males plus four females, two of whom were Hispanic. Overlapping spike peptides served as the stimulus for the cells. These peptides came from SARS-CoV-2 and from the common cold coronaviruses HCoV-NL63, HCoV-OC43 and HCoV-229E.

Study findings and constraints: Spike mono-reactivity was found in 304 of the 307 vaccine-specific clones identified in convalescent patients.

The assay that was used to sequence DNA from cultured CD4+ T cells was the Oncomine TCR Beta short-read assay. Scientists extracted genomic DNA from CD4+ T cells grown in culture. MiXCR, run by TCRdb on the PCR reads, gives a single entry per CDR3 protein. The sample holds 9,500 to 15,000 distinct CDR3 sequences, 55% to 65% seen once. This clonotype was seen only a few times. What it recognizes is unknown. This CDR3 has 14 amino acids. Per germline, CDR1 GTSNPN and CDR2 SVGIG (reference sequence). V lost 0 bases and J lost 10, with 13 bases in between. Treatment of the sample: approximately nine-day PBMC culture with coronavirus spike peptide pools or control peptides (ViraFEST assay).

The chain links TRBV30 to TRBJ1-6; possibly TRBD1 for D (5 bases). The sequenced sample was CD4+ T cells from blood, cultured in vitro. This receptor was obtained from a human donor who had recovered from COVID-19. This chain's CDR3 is CAWSVEGVGSPLHF. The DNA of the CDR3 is TGTGCCTGGAGTGTAGAAGGGGTAGGATCACCCCTCCACTTT.